Each of the 32 T cell receptor beta chains below was sequenced from the same sample in a study of CXCR3-negative and CXCR3-positive naive CD8 T cells. The TRB libraries of cDNA were built by UMI-labeled 5' RACE. TCRdb re-analyzed the 5' RACE reads; it lists each CDR3 protein once, without DNA. The sample's table shows fewer than 90,000 distinct CDR3 sequences. No antigen is known for these receptors. The study, taken as a whole, reports: CXCR3-positive naive cells had more hydrophobic TRB CDR3s than CXCR3-negative naive cells.

What was sequenced was naive CXCR3+ CD8+ T cells from blood. As to subset: CD45RO-CCR7+CD27+CD95- naive CD8+ T cells expressing CXCR3 (TNR3+). These receptors came from a human donor in good health. Some clones in this sample may be carry-over from other donors' samples.

This chain connects TRBV4-1 to TRBJ2-3. The germline gives CDR1 MGHRA, CDR2 YSYEKL. The CDR3 sequence is 13 residues long. CDR3 sequence: CASSQALTDTQYF.

The genes are TRBV28 and TRBJ1-1; checking the TCRdb D call of TRBD1 is not possible without DNA. Germline assignment: CDR1 MDHEN and CDR2 SYDVKM. The CDR3 totals 15 residues. CDR3 region: CASSSPGTGYTEAFF.

This sequence joins TRBV6-2 or TRBV6-3 and TRBJ1-2; TCRdb outputs TRBD1, but without DNA this stays unchecked. The CDR3 runs 15 residues. The germline CDR1 and CDR2 sequences are MNHEY and SVGEGT. The CDR3 region is CASKRGQAPDYGYTF.

V and J are TRBV5-1 and TRBJ1-3. Per the germline V gene, CDR1 is SGHRS and CDR2 is YFSETQ. The CDR3 has 13 amino acids. CDR3 residues: CASSLDPGNTIYF. The full variable domain, in which reference TRBV5-1 and TRBJ1-3 provide the parts outside the CDR3, is KAGVTQTPRYLIKTRGQQVTLSCSPISGHRSVSWYQQTPGQGLQFLFEYFSETQRNKGNFPGRFSGRQFSNSRSEMNVSTLELGDSALYLCASSLDPGNTIYFGEGSWLTVV.

The chain employs TRBV24-1 and TRBJ2-5; TCRdb returns TRBD1, unconfirmable since there is no DNA. CDR1 and CDR2 from the germline V gene are KGHDR and SFDVKD. The CDR3 extends over 15 amino acids. The CDR3 here is CATRVPSGGKETQYF.

V gene TRBV20-1 combines with J gene TRBJ2-5; TCRdb's D call, TRBD2, is unchecked because there is no DNA. The CDR3 length is 14 residues. CDR1 and CDR2 (germline): DFQATT, SNEGSKA (reference sequence). The CDR3 loop reads CSAPRWTEGLTQYF.

This CDR3 reads CASTPGGGIEQFF. The J gene is TRBJ2-1, the V gene TRBV7-9; TCRdb lists TRBD1, though no DNA is available to test this call. Germline CDR1 SEHNR, CDR2 FQNEAQ (reference sequence). This CDR3 is built from 13 residues.

The chain links TRBV28 to TRBJ1-5; the D call of TRBD1 rests on TCRdb alone, since no DNA is present to check it. The CDR3 length is 14 residues. The germline gives CDR1 MDHEN, CDR2 SYDVKM. CDR3 residues: CASSLEQGYQPQHF.

The chain is built from TRBV15 and TRBJ1-5; TCRdb's assignment of TRBD1 cannot be checked, as there is no DNA. The CDR3 is 16 amino acids. CDR1 is LNHNV, CDR2 YYDKDF, per germline (reference sequence). The CDR3 loop reads CATSRDRDNSNQPQHF.

The CDR3 spells CASSLGLAGDQPQHF. The chain carries TRBV7-6 and TRBJ1-5; TCRdb selects TRBD1, and the lack of DNA leaves this call unchecked. CDR1 and CDR2 from the germline V gene are SGHVS and FNYEAQ. The CDR3 has 15 residues. Using reference TRBV7-6 and TRBJ1-5 for the parts outside the CDR3, the full variable domain is GAGVSQSPRYKVTKRGQDVALRCDPISGHVSLYWYRQALGQGPEFLTYFNYEAQQDKSGLPNDRFSAERPEGSISTLTIQRTEQRDSAMYRCASSLGLAGDQPQHFGDGTRLSIL.

V is TRBV28 and J is TRBJ1-1. Germline CDR1 reads MDHEN; CDR2 reads SYDVKM. This CDR3 comprises 13 residues. CDR3 in amino acids: CASSSQRNTEAFF.

The J gene is TRBJ1-1, the V gene TRBV4-1; TCRdb's assignment of TRBD1 cannot be checked, as there is no DNA. Germline CDR1 MGHRA, CDR2 YSYEKL. CDR3 length: 14 amino acids. The CDR3: CASSQVGTGSEAFF.

V gene TRBV28 combines with J gene TRBJ2-5; checking the TCRdb D call of TRBD2 is not possible without DNA. The germline V gene encodes CDR1 MDHEN and CDR2 SYDVKM. The CDR3 runs 14 residues. This CDR3 is CASSLPIVRETQYF.

The V gene is TRBV7-2, the J gene TRBJ2-1. The CDR3 totals 15 residues. Germline CDR1 reads SGHTA; CDR2 reads FQGNSA. The CDR3 loop is CASSLTTKAYNEQFF.

V is TRBV25-1 and J is TRBJ2-1; the D call of TRBD1 rests on TCRdb alone, since no DNA is present to check it. Per the germline V gene, CDR1 is MGHDK and CDR2 is SYGVNS. This CDR3 contains 17 residues. This chain's CDR3 is CASSEPDRGQNYNEQFF.

This sequence joins TRBV6-5 and TRBJ2-3; TCRdb calls TRBD1, which cannot be checked without DNA. CDR3 length equals 20 residues. The germline gives CDR1 MNHEY, CDR2 SVGAGI. CDR3 amino acids: CASSYSIPTGAHVSTDTQYF.

This chain uses TRBV7-9 with TRBJ1-2; TCRdb's D call of TRBD1 is untestable without DNA. CDR1 and CDR2 (germline): SEHNR, FQNEAQ (reference sequence). The CDR3 runs 14 residues. The CDR3: CASSFPRVLNGYTF.

CDR3 in amino acids: CASSPHNEQFF. The chain has TRBV7-2 and TRBJ2-1. Germline V gene data show CDR1 as SGHTA and CDR2 as FQGNSA. The CDR3 loop spans 11 amino acids.

The chain has TRBV9 and TRBJ2-7; without DNA, the TCRdb call of TRBD2 cannot be checked. CDR3 size: 14 residues. The germline CDR1 and CDR2 sequences are SGDLS and YYNGEE. The CDR3 is CASSVGEREFAQYF.

The V and J genes are TRBV12-3 or TRBV12-4 and TRBJ2-5. CDR3 length: 15 amino acids. Here the CDR3 reads CASSLYPGTEETQYF.

J is TRBJ1-2 and V is TRBV12-3 or TRBV12-4; TCRdb designates TRBD1, a call that cannot be tested without DNA. This CDR3 is 15 amino acids long. The CDR3 region is CASSSPGWANYGYTF.

The V gene is TRBV20-1, the J gene TRBJ2-7; TCRdb's D call, TRBD2, is unchecked because there is no DNA. The CDR3 totals 15 residues. CDR1 DFQATT and CDR2 SNEGSKA come from the germline V gene (reference sequence). The CDR3 reads CSARGLAGSSYEQYF.

The chain carries TRBV7-2 and TRBJ2-3; the D call from TCRdb, TRBD2, cannot be confirmed without DNA. Germline assignment: CDR1 SGHTA and CDR2 FQGNSA. The CDR3 consists of 17 residues. This CDR3 is CASRSLSGITSTDTQYF.

V is TRBV21-1 and J is TRBJ2-5. TRBV21-1 corresponds to a pseudogene. CDR3 length equals 13 residues. The CDR3 region is CASSKDGKETQYF.

This chain links TRBV28 with TRBJ2-1; the D call from TCRdb, TRBD1, cannot be confirmed without DNA. Germline CDR1 reads MDHEN; CDR2 reads SYDVKM. CDR3 length: 16 residues. CDR3 sequence: CASSFPPGTLDNEQFF.

V and J are TRBV2 and TRBJ2-1; TCRdb's D call of TRBD1 is untestable without DNA. Germline loops: CDR1 SNHLY, CDR2 FYNNEI. The CDR3 spans 16 residues. The CDR3: CASLGMSGGSYNEQFF.

The CDR3 protein is CSVEPGANTGELFF. The chain couples TRBV29-1 to TRBJ2-2; no DNA is available, so the TRBD1 call from TCRdb remains unchecked. CDR1 and CDR2 (germline): SQVTM, ANQGSEA. This CDR3 spans 14 amino acids.

The gene calls are TRBV20-1 and TRBJ2-7. Germline CDR1 and CDR2: DFQATT and SNEGSKA (reference sequence). The length of the CDR3 is 12 residues. CDR3 sequence reads: CSARAYPYEQYF.

This chain links TRBV4-3 with TRBJ1-1; TCRdb's D gene call, TRBD1, goes unchecked for lack of DNA. Germline CDR1 and CDR2: LGHNA and YSLEER. The CDR3 runs to 16 residues. CDR3 amino acids: CASSQEQGAGNTEAFF.

This chain joins TRBV27 and TRBJ1-5. Germline CDR1 is MNHEY and CDR2 is SMNVEV (reference sequence). The CDR3 extends over 13 amino acids. The CDR3 loop is CASSLGARQPQHF.

This chain uses TRBV28 with TRBJ2-2; TCRdb returns TRBD2, unconfirmable since there is no DNA. The CDR3 contains 14 residues. CDR1 MDHEN and CDR2 SYDVKM come from the germline V gene. This CDR3 is CASSLGATSGELFF.

The chain couples TRBV28 to TRBJ2-1. CDR1 and CDR2 from the germline V gene are MDHEN and SYDVKM. CDR3 length: 12 residues. CDR3 sequence reads: CASSLTYNEQFF.